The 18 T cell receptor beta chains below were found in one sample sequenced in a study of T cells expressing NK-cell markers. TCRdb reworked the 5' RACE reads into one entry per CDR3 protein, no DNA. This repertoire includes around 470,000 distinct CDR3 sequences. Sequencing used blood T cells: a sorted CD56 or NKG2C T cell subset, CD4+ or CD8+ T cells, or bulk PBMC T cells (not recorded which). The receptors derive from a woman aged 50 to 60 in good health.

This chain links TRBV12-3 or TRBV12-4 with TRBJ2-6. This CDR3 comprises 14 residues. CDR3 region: CASSLVSGANVLTF.

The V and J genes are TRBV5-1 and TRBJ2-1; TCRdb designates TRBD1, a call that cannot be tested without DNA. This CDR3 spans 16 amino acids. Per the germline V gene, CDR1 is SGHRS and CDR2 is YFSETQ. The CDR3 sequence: CASSPRTASSYNEQFF.

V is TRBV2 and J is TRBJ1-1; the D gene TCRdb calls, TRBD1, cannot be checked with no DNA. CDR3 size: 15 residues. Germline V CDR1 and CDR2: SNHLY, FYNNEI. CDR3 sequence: CARRKRQAGNTEAFF.

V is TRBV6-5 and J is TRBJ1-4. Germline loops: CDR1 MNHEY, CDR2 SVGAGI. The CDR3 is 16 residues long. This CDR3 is CASSHRGIATNEKLFF.

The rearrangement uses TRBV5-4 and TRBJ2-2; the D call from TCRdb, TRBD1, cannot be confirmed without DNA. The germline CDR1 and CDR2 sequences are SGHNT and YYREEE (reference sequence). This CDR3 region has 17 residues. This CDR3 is CASRARKGESRAGELFF.

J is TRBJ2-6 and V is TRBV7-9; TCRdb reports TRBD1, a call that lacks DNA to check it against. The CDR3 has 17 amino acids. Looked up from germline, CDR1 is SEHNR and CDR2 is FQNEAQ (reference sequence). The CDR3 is CASTKGGGNSGANVLTF.

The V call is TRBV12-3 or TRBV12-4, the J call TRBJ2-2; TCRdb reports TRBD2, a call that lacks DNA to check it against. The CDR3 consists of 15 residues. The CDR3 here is CASIRLAGLTGELFF.

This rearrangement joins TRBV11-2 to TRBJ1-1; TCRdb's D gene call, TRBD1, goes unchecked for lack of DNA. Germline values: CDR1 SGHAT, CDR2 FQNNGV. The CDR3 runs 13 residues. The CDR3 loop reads CASSLNGDPEAFF.

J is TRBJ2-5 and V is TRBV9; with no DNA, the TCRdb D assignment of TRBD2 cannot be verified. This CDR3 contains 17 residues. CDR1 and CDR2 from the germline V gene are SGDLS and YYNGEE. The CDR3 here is CASSVGGGTSYQETQYF.

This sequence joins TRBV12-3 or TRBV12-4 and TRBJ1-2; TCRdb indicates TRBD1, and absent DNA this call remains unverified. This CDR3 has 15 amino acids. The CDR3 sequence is CASRAFGGHYYGYTF.

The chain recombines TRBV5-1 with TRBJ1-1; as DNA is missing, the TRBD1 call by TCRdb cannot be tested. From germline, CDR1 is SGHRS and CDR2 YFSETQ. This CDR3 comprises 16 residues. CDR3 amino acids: CASSWGWGGTNTEAFF. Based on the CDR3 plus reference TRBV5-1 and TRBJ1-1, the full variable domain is KAGVTQTPRYLIKTRGQQVTLSCSPISGHRSVSWYQQTPGQGLQFLFEYFSETQRNKGNFPGRFSGRQFSNSRSEMNVSTLELGDSALYLCASSWGWGGTNTEAFFGQGTRLTVV.

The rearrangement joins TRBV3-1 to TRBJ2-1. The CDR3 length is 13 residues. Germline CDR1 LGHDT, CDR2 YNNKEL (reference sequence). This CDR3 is CASSQHLKDEQFF.

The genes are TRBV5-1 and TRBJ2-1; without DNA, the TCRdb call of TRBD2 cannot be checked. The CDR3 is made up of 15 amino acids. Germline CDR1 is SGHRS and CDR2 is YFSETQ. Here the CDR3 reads CASKASGPSYNEQFF.

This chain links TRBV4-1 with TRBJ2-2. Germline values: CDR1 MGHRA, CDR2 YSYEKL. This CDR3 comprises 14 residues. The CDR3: CASSQGQQTGELFF.

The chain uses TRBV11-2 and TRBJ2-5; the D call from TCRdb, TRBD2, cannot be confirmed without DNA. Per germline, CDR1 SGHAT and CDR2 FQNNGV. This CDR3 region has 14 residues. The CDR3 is CASSLGSSGETQYF. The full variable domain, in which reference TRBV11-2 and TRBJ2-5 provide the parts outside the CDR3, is EAGVAQSPRYKIIEKRQSVAFWCNPISGHATLYWYQQILGQGPKLLIQFQNNGVVDDSQLPKDRFSAERLKGVDSTLKIQPAKLEDSAVYLCASSLGSSGETQYFGPGTRLLVL.

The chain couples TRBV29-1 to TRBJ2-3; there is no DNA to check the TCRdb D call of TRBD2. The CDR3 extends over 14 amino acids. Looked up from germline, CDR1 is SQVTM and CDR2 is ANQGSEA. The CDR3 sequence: CSEQRLGSTDTQYF.

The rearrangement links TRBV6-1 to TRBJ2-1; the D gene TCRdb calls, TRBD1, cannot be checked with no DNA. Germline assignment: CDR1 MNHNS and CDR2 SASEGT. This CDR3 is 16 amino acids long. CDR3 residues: CASSERRDSSYNEQFF.

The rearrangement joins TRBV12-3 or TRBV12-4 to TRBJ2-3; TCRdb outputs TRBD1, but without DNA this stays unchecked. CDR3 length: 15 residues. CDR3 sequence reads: CASSPRPGVKDTQYF.